These T cell receptor beta chains were read from a single sample in a study of T cell repertoires and HLA-DP antigens. Some clones are missing from TCRdb's copy, which holds only in-frame ones; the method was immunoSEQ multiplex PCR. In the table there are about 89,000 clones, approximately 89% of which are singletons. No cognate antigen is known for these TCRs. Sequenced input: CD4+ T cells from PBMCs. The receptor set was obtained from a man aged 45 to 65 in good health and CMV-seronegative. Each CDR3 is given without its conserved first and last residue. Each record gives: CDR3 protein, V gene, D gene. D genes are given only for firm matches.

cdr3_aa: ASSFSGTPLNYGYT
v_call: TRBV5-6
d_call: NA

cdr3_aa: ASKGQGRPNEKLF
v_call: TRBV28
d_call: TRBD1

cdr3_aa: ASSLSGGRNEQF
v_call: TRBV28
d_call: TRBD2

cdr3_aa: ASSPPGLTGWETQY
v_call: TRBV19
d_call: NA

cdr3_aa: AIREMGQTANYGYT
v_call: TRBV10-3
d_call: TRBD1

cdr3_aa: ASSLNGEGTDTQY
v_call: TRBV7-9
d_call: TRBD2

cdr3_aa: ASSQVGGAAEAF
v_call: TRBV4-3
d_call: NA

cdr3_aa: ASSESRTDGYT
v_call: TRBV2
d_call: NA

cdr3_aa: ASSWGGGGLDTQY
v_call: TRBV27
d_call: TRBD2

cdr3_aa: ASSWDRAKQETQY
v_call: TRBV5-4
d_call: TRBD1

cdr3_aa: ASSVVSGNMVF
v_call: TRBV2
d_call: TRBD2

cdr3_aa: ASSWGQGLSYEQY
v_call: TRBV27
d_call: TRBD1

cdr3_aa: ASSLGTENEKLF
v_call: TRBV7-9
d_call: NA

cdr3_aa: ASSEYPVYSNQPQH
v_call: TRBV25-1
d_call: NA

cdr3_aa: ASSDLKSSYEQY
v_call: TRBV6-1
d_call: NA

cdr3_aa: ASSPPTTSAGGYTGELF
v_call: TRBV18
d_call: TRBD2

cdr3_aa: ASRPEPGPAYEQY
v_call: TRBV27
d_call: NA

cdr3_aa: ASSRQGKNVAADTQY
v_call: TRBV19
d_call: TRBD1

cdr3_aa: ASSRTGSSYNEQF
v_call: TRBV18
d_call: NA

cdr3_aa: ASRLAGGWETQY
v_call: TRBV27
d_call: TRBD2

cdr3_aa: ASSERLTAGNTIY
v_call: TRBV25-1
d_call: NA

cdr3_aa: ASSHQGGGANVLT
v_call: TRBV5-4
d_call: NA

cdr3_aa: ASSPTLKETQY
v_call: TRBV18
d_call: NA

cdr3_aa: ASRSTQFPYNEQF
v_call: TRBV5-1
d_call: NA

cdr3_aa: ASSAGIQETQY
v_call: TRBV5-1
d_call: NA

cdr3_aa: ASSPSREGETQY
v_call: TRBV7-2
d_call: TRBD2

cdr3_aa: ASSLPGGSNQPQH
v_call: TRBV7-8
d_call: TRBD1

cdr3_aa: ASSLIRDRSNSGANVLT
v_call: TRBV28
d_call: TRBD1

cdr3_aa: ASSVQADQPQH
v_call: TRBV19
d_call: NA

cdr3_aa: ASSPRNREDQPQH
v_call: TRBV18
d_call: NA

cdr3_aa: ASSLADGVYSYEQY
v_call: TRBV5-8
d_call: NA

cdr3_aa: ASRGLAGANTGELF
v_call: TRBV19
d_call: TRBD2

cdr3_aa: ASSQEGGRADTQY
v_call: TRBV4-3
d_call: NA

cdr3_aa: ASSLYGSYSYEQY
v_call: TRBV28
d_call: NA

cdr3_aa: ASSLEPETYEQY
v_call: TRBV5-4
d_call: NA

cdr3_aa: ASSWTGGEGNTIY
v_call: TRBV7-2
d_call: TRBD1

cdr3_aa: ASISGTAYGYT
v_call: TRBV28
d_call: TRBD1